These T cell receptor beta chains were read from a single sample in a study of cytomegalovirus exposure and HLA in healthy donors. Assay: immunoSEQ multiplex PCR; the TCRdb copy retains only in-frame clones and omits some. Of approximately 110,000 clones listed, about 78% were seen once; the top ten hold 8.2%. Material: PBMCs. These receptors came from a woman in her 40s in good health and CMV-seropositive. Both conserved end residues are part of each CDR3. A D gene is named only where the DNA matches it firmly. Only some rows state a clone size, as once, few, many or a class for expanded clones.

TRBJ2-2 few TRBV25-1 . CASSESGTGELFF TGTGCCAGCAGTGAGAGTGGCACCGGGGAGCTGTTTTTT
TRBJ1-4 . TRBV2 . CASISGEKLLF TGTGCCAGCATTTCGGGTGAAAAACTGCTTTTT
TRBJ1-2 . TRBV4-2 TRBD1 CASSPNPGQGAFNYGYTF TGTGCCAGCAGTCCTAATCCAGGACAGGGGGCTTTTAACTATGGCTACACCTTC
TRBJ2-1 once TRBV5-1 TRBD1 CASSRSGQGARIGKYEQFF TGCGCCAGCAGCCGCTCGGGACAGGGGGCTCGGATAGGGAAATATGAGCAGTTCTTC
TRBJ1-4 . TRBV9 TRBD1 CASSADRDGEKLFF TGTGCCAGCAGCGCGGACAGGGATGGTGAAAAACTGTTTTTT
TRBJ1-2 . TRBV27 . CASSLNRDYGYTF TGTGCCAGCAGTTTAAACAGGGATTATGGCTACACCTTC
TRBJ1-1 . TRBV7-9 . CASSLALGTEAFF TGTGCCAGCAGCTTAGCGCTAGGCACTGAAGCTTTCTTT
TRBJ2-7 . TRBV10-3 TRBD1 CAISESGQGAFYEQYF TGTGCCATCAGTGAGTCGGGACAGGGAGCCTTCTACGAGCAGTACTTC
TRBJ2-5 . TRBV5-1 TRBD2 CASSPLAGGETQYF TGCGCCAGCAGCCCACTAGCGGGGGGAGAGACCCAGTACTTC
TRBJ2-5 . TRBV7-2 . CASSPPGVRETQYF TGTGCCAGCAGCCCCCCGGGGGTTAGGGAGACCCAGTACTTC
TRBJ2-3 once TRBV10-3 . CAISEAASATDTQYF TGTGCCATCAGTGAGGCCGCTAGCGCCACAGATACGCAGTATTTT
TRBJ2-1 . TRBV15 . CATSRDTGSYNEQFF TGTGCCACCAGCAGAGACACCGGCTCCTACAATGAGCAGTTCTTC
TRBJ2-7 . TRBV5-4 . CASSTPGAYEQYF TGTGCCAGCAGCACCCCGGGGGCCTACGAGCAGTACTTC
TRBJ1-1 . TRBV6-6 . CASSYSVQMNTEAFF TGTGCCAGCAGTTACTCGGTACAGATGAACACTGAAGCTTTCTTT
TRBJ1-1 . TRBV6-5 . CASTYGELNTEAFF TGTGCCAGCACCTACGGGGAACTGAACACTGAAGCTTTCTTT
TRBJ2-3 . TRBV29-1 TRBD1 CSVEGQGRTDTQYF TGCAGCGTTGAAGGACAGGGGCGCACAGATACGCAGTATTTT
TRBJ2-1 . TRBV27 TRBD2 CASRTSGGAFEFF TGTGCCAGCAGAACTAGCGGGGGGGCTTTTGAGTTCTTC
TRBJ1-1 . TRBV7-9 . CASSSQGWNTEAFF TGTGCCAGCAGCTCGCAGGGGTGGAACACTGAAGCTTTCTTT
TRBJ2-1 . TRBV5-1 TRBD1 CASSLASQGLGHEQFF TGCGCCAGCAGCTTGGCATCACAGGGGCTTGGACACGAGCAGTTCTTC
TRBJ2-2 . TRBV7-9 TRBD1 CASSTPGQGAVGELFF TGTGCCAGCAGCACCCCCGGACAGGGGGCCGTCGGGGAGCTGTTTTTT
TRBJ2-1 . TRBV10-3 TRBD2 CAISPGTSGGYNEQFF TGTGCCATCAGTCCCGGGACTAGCGGGGGGTACAATGAGCAGTTCTTC
TRBJ2-1 . TRBV4-3 TRBD1 CASSPTGDEQFF TGCGCCAGCAGCCCGACAGGGGATGAGCAGTTCTTC
TRBJ1-1 . TRBV19 . CASSIIGTEAFF TGTGCCAGTAGTATAATCGGCACTGAAGCTTTCTTT
TRBJ1-6 . TRBV19 . CASSIGGLSPLHF TGTGCCAGTAGTATCGGGGGGCTTTCACCCCTCCACTTT
TRBJ2-3 . TRBV6-5 . CASSIRTSTDTQYF TGTGCCAGCAGTATCAGGACTAGCACAGATACGCAGTATTTT
TRBJ2-4 . TRBV5-1 . CASSLEPRGLGAKNIQYF TGCGCCAGCAGCTTGGAACCGCGCGGACTGGGAGCCAAAAACATTCAGTACTTC
TRBJ1-2 . TRBV4-3 . CASSQDLGVSGYTF TGCGCCAGCAGCCAAGATCTAGGGGTCTCTGGCTACACCTTC
TRBJ2-5 . TRBV7-3 . CASSFSGQETQYF TGTGCCAGCAGTTTTAGCGGCCAAGAGACCCAGTACTTC
TRBJ2-7 . TRBV27 . CASSLSGNSYEQYF TGTGCCAGCAGTTTATCCGGGAACTCCTACGAGCAGTACTTC
TRBJ1-4 . TRBV10-2 . CASSEWGGEANEKLFF TGCGCCAGCAGTGAATGGGGCGGGGAAGCTAATGAAAAACTGTTTTTT
TRBJ1-2 few TRBV2 TRBD1 CASRLGTVGFHGYTF TGTGCCAGCAGGCTAGGGACAGTAGGTTTCCATGGCTACACCTTC
TRBJ1-5 . TRBV6-6 . CASSSLGLQDQPQHF TGTGCCAGCAGTTCCCTGGGCCTACAGGATCAGCCCCAGCATTTT
TRBJ1-2 . TRBV7-2 . CASSLLGGESGYTF TGTGCCAGCAGCTTATTGGGGGGGGAGAGTGGCTACACCTTC
TRBJ2-5 . TRBV5-1 . CASSGRGIQETQYF TGCGCCAGCAGTGGTCGGGGGATTCAAGAGACCCAGTACTTC
TRBJ2-1 . TRBV2 . CASSGQGISSYNEQFF TGTGCCAGCAGTGGGCAGGGGATCAGTTCCTACAATGAGCAGTTCTTC
TRBJ2-1 few TRBV6-1 TRBD1 CASSEDREYNEQFF TGTGCCAGCAGCGAGGACAGGGAATACAATGAGCAGTTCTTC
TRBJ2-1 . TRBV19 TRBD2 CASTREGYNEQFF TGTGCCAGTACTAGGGAGGGGTACAATGAGCAGTTCTTC
TRBJ2-3 . TRBV19 TRBD2 CASRQTSGGVQHTQYF TGTGCCAGTAGGCAGACTAGCGGGGGAGTTCAGCATACGCAGTATTTT
TRBJ1-1 . TRBV10-3 . CAAHGGPGTEAFF TGTGCCGCTCACGGGGGGCCGGGGACTGAAGCTTTCTTT
TRBJ1-4 . TRBV2 . CASDTTGIREKLFF TGTGCCAGCGACACTACAGGCATACGGGAAAAACTGTTTTTT
TRBJ1-1 . TRBV5-1 . CASSFEFRAFTEAFF TGCGCCAGCAGCTTCGAGTTCAGGGCGTTCACTGAAGCTTTCTTT
TRBJ1-2 . TRBV5-1 . CASSLASGARVNYGYTF TGCGCCAGCAGCTTGGCCTCAGGGGCTAGAGTTAACTATGGCTACACCTTC
TRBJ2-1 . TRBV9 TRBD2 CASSGGSGNSYNEQFF TGTGCCAGCAGCGGGGGCAGCGGGAACTCCTACAATGAGCAGTTCTTC
TRBJ1-6 few TRBV5-4 . CASSLEEYNSPLHF TGTGCCAGCAGCTTGGAGGAGTATAATTCACCCCTCCACTTT
TRBJ1-1 . TRBV19 . CASRVYTRMNTEAFF TGTGCCAGTAGAGTTTACACCAGAATGAACACTGAAGCTTTCTTT
TRBJ2-7 . TRBV7-6 TRBD1 CASSLDRGPSYEQYF TGTGCCAGCAGCTTAGACAGGGGGCCATCCTACGAGCAGTACTTC
TRBJ1-5 . TRBV12-2 . CASRPPRQPQHF TGTGCAAGTCGCCCCCCTAGGCAGCCCCAGCATTTT
TRBJ2-3 . TRBV7-2 . CASSLLANPDTQYF TGTGCCAGCAGCTTACTAGCGAACCCAGATACGCAGTATTTT